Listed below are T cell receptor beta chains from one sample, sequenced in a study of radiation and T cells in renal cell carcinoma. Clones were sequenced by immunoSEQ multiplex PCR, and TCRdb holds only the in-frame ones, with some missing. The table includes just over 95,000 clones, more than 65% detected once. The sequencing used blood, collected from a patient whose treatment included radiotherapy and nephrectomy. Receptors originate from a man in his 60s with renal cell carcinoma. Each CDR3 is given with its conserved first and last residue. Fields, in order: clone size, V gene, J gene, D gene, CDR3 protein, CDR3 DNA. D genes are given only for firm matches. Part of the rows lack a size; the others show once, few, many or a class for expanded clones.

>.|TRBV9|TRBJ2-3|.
CASSVAAGSTDTQYF
TGTGCCAGCAGCGTTGCGGCCGGTAGCACAGATACGCAGTATTTT
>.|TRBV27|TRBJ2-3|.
CASSPSSGTDTQYF
TGTGCCAGCAGTCCCTCAAGCGGAACAGATACGCAGTATTTT
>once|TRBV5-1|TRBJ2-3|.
CASSTATGTGVGDTQYF
TGCGCCAGCAGCACCGCGACAGGGACTGGGGTCGGAGATACGCAGTATTTT
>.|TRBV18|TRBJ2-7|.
CASSRFIPQEDYEQYF
TGTGCCAGCTCACGGTTTATACCCCAAGAGGACTACGAGCAGTACTTC
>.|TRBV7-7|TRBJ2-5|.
CASSPGYQETQYF
TGTGCCAGCAGCCCGGGATACCAAGAGACCCAGTACTTC
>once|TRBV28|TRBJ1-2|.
CASSFHGRGRYGYTF
TGTGCCAGCAGTTTCCACGGACGGGGGCGCTATGGCTACACCTTC
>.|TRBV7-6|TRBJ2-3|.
CASSLAGTSTDTQYF
TGTGCCAGCAGCTTAGCAGGAACTTCCACAGATACGCAGTATTTT
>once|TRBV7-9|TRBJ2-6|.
CASSLGFSGANVLTF
TGTGCCAGCAGCTTAGGTTTCTCTGGGGCCAACGTCCTGACTTTC
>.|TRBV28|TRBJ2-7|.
CASGLLAWGSTSEQYF
TGTGCCAGCGGTCTGCTTGCGTGGGGCTCTACGAGCGAGCAGTACTTC
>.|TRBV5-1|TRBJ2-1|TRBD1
CASSIDRDNEQFF
TGCGCCAGCAGCATCGACAGGGACAATGAGCAGTTCTTC
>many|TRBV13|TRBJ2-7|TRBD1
CASSLEGQGAYEQYF
TGTGCCAGCAGCTTAGAAGGACAGGGGGCCTACGAGCAGTACTTC
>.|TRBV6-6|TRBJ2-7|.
CASSYPGRGGSYEQYF
TGTGCCAGCAGTTACCCTGGCAGGGGCGGATCGTACGAGCAGTACTTC
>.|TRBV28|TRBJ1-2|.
CASTLWGADGYTF
TGTGCCAGCACCCTGTGGGGGGCAGATGGCTACACCTTC
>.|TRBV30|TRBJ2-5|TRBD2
CAWSGGRGETQYF
TGTGCCTGGAGTGGGGGGAGGGGAGAGACCCAGTACTTC
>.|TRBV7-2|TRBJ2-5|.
CASSRGTQETQYF
TGTGCCAGCAGCAGGGGCACTCAAGAGACCCAGTACTTC
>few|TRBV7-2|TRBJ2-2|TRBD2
CASSPLAGVGTGELFF
TGTGCCAGCAGCCCACTAGCGGGAGTGGGGACCGGGGAGCTGTTTTTT
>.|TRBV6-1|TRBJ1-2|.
CASSEDPRRGYGYTF
TGTGCCAGCAGTGAAGATCCGAGGAGGGGGTATGGCTACACCTTC
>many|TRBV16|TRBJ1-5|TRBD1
CASSRARGGAGYSNQPQHF
TGTGCCAGCAGCCGGGCGCGAGGGGGCGCAGGTTATAGCAATCAGCCCCAGCATTTT
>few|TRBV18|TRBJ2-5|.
CASSPVVPRETQYF
TGTGCCAGCTCACCAGTCGTCCCTCGGGAGACCCAGTACTTC
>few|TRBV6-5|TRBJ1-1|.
CASSYSGPREAFF
TGTGCCAGCAGTTACTCTGGGCCGAGGGAAGCTTTCTTT
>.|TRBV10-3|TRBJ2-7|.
CAITPRLESSYEQYF
TGTGCCATCACCCCCCGGTTGGAGTCCTCCTACGAGCAGTACTTC
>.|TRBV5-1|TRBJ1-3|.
CASSLAASSSGNTIYF
TGCGCCAGCAGCTTGGCCGCCAGCTCCTCTGGAAACACCATATATTTT
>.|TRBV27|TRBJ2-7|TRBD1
CASGGQGAYEQYF
TGTGCCAGCGGGGGACAGGGGGCCTACGAGCAGTACTTC
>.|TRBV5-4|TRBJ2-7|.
CASSLAGQEGVYEQYF
TGTGCCAGCAGCTTGGCCGGGCAAGAGGGGGTATACGAGCAGTACTTC
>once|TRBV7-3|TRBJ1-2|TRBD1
CASSLRAGGGNYGYTF
TGTGCCAGCAGCTTAAGGGCAGGGGGCGGAAACTATGGCTACACCTTC
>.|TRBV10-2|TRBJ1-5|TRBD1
CASSETGGGPQHF
TGCGCCAGCAGTGAGACAGGGGGCGGGCCCCAGCATTTT
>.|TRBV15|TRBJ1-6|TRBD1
CATRTGSFSPLHF
TGTGCCACCAGGACAGGGAGTTTTTCACCCCTCCACTTT
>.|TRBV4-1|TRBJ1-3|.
CASSPQGGYGNTIYF
TGCGCCAGCAGCCCCCAGGGAGGGTATGGAAACACCATATATTTT
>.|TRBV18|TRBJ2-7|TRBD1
CASTGTVTYEQYF
TGTGCCAGCACCGGGACAGTAACCTACGAGCAGTACTTC
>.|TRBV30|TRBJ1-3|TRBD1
CAWRQGAPGNTIYF
TGTGCCTGGAGGCAGGGGGCGCCTGGAAACACCATATATTTT
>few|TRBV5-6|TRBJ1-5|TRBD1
CASSSGQGLLTQHF
TGTGCCAGCAGCTCGGGACAGGGGCTATTGACCCAGCATTTT
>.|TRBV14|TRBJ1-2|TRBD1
CASSQGRATGGYGYTF
TGTGCCAGCAGCCAAGGAAGAGCGACAGGGGGCTATGGCTACACCTTC
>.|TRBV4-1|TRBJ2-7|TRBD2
CASSQLLAGENSYEQYF
TGCGCCAGCAGCCAGCTCTTAGCGGGAGAAAACTCCTACGAGCAGTACTTC